This T cell receptor beta chain was identified during a study of shared clonotypes between healthy human individuals. Study summary: Researchers drew samples from two women and a few men aged 18 to 49.

Trimming removed 3 bases from V and 5 bases from J; junction bases left unmatched: 8. Per germline, CDR1 SGHDT and CDR2 YYEEEE. The CDR3 contains 15 residues. Donors were Caucasian adults residing in Nashville, Tennessee, USA. Using immunoSEQ multiplex PCR, the repertoire was profiled, and TCRdb retains in-frame clones only, with some absent. The table lists fewer than 700,000 clones, 70% to 80% of them singletons, with more than 10% in the top ten. This TCR was sampled from a woman aged 40 to 49 in good health. Some clones in this sample may be carry-over from other donors' samples. The rearrangement uses TRBV5-6 and TRBJ2-5; 9 bases line up with TRBD2. The sequencing input was PBMCs. CDR3 loop: CASSSGGGGWETQYF. Here the CDR3 DNA reads TGTGCCAGCAGCTCCGGCGGGGGGGGCTGGGAGACCCAGTACTTC.